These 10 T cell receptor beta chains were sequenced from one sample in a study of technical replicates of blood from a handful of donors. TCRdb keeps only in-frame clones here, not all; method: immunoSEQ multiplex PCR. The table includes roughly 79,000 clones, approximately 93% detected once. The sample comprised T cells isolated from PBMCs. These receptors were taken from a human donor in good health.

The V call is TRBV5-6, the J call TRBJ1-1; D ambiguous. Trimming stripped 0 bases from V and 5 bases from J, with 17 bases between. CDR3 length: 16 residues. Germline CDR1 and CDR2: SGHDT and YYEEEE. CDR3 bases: TGTGCCAGCAGCTTGGGGTTAGCCCTACGGTGGACTGAAGCTTTCTTT. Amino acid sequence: CASSLGLALRWTEAFF.

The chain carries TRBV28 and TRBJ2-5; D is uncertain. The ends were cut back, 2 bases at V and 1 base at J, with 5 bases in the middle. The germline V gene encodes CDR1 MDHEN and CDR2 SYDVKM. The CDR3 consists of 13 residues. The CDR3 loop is CASSLRGQETQYF. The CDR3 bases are TGTGCCAGCAGTTTACGAGGCCAAGAGACCCAGTACTTC.

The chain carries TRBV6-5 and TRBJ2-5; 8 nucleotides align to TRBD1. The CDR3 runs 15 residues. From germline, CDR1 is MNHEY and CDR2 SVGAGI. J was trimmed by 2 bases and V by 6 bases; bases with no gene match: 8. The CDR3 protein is CASSLDRVRQETQYF. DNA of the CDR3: TGTGCCAGCAGCCTGGACAGGGTGCGGCAAGAGACCCAGTACTTC.

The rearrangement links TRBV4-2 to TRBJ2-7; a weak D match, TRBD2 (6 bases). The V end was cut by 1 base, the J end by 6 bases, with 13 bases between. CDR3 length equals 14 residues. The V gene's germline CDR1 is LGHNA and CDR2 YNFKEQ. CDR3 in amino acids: CASSQASSAVEQYF. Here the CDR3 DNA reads TGTGCCAGCAGCCAAGCGTCTAGCGCCGTCGAGCAGTACTTC.

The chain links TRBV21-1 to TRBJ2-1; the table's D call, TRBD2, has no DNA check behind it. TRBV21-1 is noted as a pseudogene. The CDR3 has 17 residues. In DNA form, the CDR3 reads TGTGCCGGGGGGAGCGGGAGCCCCGACGGGCGTCACAATGAGCAGTTCTTC. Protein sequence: CAGGSGSPDGRHNEQFF.

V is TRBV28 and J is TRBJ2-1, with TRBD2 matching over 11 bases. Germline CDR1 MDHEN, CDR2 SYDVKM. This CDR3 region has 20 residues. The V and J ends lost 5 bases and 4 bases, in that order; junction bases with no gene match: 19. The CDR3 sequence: CASSPPTASGRIDTYNEQFF. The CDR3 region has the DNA TGTGCCAGCAGTCCCCCCACCGCTAGCGGGAGGATCGACACATACAATGAGCAGTTCTTC.

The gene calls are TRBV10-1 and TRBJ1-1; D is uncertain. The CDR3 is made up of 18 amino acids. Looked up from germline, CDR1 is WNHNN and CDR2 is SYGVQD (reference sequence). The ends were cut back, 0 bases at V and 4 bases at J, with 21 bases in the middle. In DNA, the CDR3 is TGCGCCAGCAGTGAGTCGAGCTTGTTTCACCTCGCGATCACTGAAGCTTTCTTT. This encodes CASSESSLFHLAITEAFF.

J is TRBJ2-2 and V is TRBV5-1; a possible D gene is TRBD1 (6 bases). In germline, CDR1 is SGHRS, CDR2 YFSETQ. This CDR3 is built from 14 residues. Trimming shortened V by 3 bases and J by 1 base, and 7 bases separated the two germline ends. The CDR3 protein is CASSSDRNTGELFF. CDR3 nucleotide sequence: TGCGCCAGCAGCTCGGACAGGAACACCGGGGAGCTGTTTTTT.

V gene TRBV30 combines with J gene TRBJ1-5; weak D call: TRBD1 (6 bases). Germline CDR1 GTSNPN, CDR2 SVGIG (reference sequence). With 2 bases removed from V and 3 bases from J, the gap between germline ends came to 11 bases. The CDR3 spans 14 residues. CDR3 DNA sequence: TGTGCCTGGAGTCTGGGGGACAACAATCAGCCCCAGCATTTT. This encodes CAWSLGDNNQPQHF.

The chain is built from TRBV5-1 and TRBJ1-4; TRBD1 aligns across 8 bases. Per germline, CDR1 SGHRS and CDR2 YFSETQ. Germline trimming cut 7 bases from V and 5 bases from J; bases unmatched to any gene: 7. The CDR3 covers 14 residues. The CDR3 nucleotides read TGCGCCAGCCGACGGACAGGGTCCAATGAAAAACTGTTTTTT. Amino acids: CASRRTGSNEKLFF.